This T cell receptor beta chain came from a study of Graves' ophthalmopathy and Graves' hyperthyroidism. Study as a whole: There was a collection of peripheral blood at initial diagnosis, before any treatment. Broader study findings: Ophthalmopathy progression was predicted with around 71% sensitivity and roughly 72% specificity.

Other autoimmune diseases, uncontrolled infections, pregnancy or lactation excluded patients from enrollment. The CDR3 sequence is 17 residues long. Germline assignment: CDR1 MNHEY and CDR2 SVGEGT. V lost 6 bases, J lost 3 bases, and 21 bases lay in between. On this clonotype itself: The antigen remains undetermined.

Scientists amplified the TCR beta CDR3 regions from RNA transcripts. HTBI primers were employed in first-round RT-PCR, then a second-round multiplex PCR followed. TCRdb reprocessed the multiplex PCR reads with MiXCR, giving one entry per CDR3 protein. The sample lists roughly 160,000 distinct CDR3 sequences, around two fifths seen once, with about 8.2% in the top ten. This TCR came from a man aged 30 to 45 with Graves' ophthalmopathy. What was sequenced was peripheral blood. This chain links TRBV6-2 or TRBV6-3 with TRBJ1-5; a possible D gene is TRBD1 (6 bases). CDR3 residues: CASSLLDRKIYNQPQHF. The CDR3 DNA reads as TGTGCCAGCAGCTTGCTCGACAGGAAGATCTACAATCAGCCCCAGCATTTT.